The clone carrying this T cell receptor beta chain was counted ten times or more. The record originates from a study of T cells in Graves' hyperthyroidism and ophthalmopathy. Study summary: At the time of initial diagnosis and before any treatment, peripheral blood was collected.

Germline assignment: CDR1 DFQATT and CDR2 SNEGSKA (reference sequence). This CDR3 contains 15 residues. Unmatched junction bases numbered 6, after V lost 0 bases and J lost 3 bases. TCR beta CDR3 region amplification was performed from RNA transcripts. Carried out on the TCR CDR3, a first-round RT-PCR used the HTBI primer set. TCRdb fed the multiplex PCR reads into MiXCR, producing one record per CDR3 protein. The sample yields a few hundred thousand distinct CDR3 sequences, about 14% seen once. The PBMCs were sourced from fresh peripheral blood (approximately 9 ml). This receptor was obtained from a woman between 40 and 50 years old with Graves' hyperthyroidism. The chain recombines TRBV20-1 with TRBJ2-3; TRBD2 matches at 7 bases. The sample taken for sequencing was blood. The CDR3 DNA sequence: TGCAGTGCTAGAGATTACGGACTAGGAACAGATACGCAGTATTTT. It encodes CSARDYGLGTDTQYF.